These 3 T cell receptor beta chains were sequenced from one sample in a study of blood T cells in healthy people across ages. Combining a sample-barcoded 5' primer with a J-beta primer mix, a second PCR ran for 7 to 11 cycles. TCRdb fed the 5' RACE reads into MiXCR, producing one record per CDR3 protein. The sample yields over 1,300,000 distinct CDR3 sequences, 59% seen once. The sequencing input was blood. The receptors originated from a man aged 18 to 35 in good health.

Turning to this clonotype: One end of the junction varies from germline; a read error may be responsible. The J gene is TRBJ2-4, the V gene TRBV10-1, with TRBD1 matching over 7 bases. Germline lookup yields CDR1 WNHNN and CDR2 SYGVQD (reference sequence). The CDR3 contains 15 residues. Here the CDR3 reads CASRESRQGSGIQYF. The CDR3, as DNA: TGCGCCAGCAGGGAGTCGAGACAGGGTTCGGGCATTCAGTACTTC.

The table lists this clonotype with a few counts. The chain employs TRBV7-2 and TRBJ2-1; TRBD1 agrees at 10 bases. V was pared by 1 base and J by 4 bases, with 1 base of the junction left unmatched. The V gene's germline CDR1 is SGHTA and CDR2 FQGNSA. The CDR3 sequence is 15 residues long. Written as DNA, the CDR3 is TGTGCCAGCAGCTTAGAGGGACAGGGGTACAATGAGCAGTTCTTC. Amino acids: CASSLEGQGYNEQFF.

V is TRBV20-1 and J is TRBJ1-1; D gene uncertain. V was trimmed by 5 bases and J by 1 base, leaving 14 bases between them. CDR3 size: 14 residues. From germline, CDR1 is DFQATT and CDR2 SNEGSKA (reference sequence). The CDR3 DNA follows: TGCAGTGCTGGACGGTCGGTCCGGAACACTGAAGCTTTCTTT. Translated: CSAGRSVRNTEAFF.